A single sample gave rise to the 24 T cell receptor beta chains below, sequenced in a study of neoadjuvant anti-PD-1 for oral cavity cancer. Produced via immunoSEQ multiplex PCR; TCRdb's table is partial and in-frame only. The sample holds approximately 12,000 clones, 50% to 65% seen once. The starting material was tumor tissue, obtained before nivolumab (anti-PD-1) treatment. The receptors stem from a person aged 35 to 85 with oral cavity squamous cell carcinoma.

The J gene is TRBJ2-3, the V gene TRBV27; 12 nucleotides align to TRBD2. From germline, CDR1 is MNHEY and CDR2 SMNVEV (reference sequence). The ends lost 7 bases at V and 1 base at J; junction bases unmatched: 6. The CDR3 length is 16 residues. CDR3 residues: CASIRLAGAGTDTQYF. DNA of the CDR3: TGTGCCAGCATCAGACTAGCGGGAGCGGGCACAGATACGCAGTATTTT.

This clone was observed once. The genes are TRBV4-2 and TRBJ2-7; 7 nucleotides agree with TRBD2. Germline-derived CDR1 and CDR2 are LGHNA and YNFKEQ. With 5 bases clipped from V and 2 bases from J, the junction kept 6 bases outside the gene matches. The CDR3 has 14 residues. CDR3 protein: CASSLSLATYEQYF. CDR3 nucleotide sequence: TGTGCCAGCAGCTTATCACTAGCGACCTACGAGCAGTACTTC.

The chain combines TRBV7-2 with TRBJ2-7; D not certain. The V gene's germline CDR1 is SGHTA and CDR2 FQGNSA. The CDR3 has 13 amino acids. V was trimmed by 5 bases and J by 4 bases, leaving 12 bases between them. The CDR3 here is CASSPLGRYEQYF. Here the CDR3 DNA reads TGTGCCAGCAGCCCTCTAGGGCGGTACGAGCAGTACTTC.

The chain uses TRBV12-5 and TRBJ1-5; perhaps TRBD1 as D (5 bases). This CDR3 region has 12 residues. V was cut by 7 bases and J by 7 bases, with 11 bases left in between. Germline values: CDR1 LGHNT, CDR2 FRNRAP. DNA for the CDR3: TGTGCTAGTGCCACCCAGGGACAGCCCCAGCATTTT. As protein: CASATQGQPQHF.

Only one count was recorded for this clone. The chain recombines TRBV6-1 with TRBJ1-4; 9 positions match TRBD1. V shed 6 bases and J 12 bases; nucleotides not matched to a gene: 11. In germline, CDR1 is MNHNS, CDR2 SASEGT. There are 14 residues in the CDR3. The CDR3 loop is CASSTGGAPGELFF. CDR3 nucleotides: TGTGCCAGCAGCACAGGGGGCGCCCCCGGAGAACTGTTTTTT.

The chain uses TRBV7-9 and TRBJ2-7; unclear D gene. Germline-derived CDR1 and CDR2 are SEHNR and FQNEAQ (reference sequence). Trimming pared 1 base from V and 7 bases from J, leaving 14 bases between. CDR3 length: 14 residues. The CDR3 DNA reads TGTGCCAGCAGCTTAGGTTGGCGGCTCGAGGAGCAGTACTTC. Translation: CASSLGWRLEEQYF. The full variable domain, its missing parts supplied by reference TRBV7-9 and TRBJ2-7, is DTGVSQNPRHKITKRGQNVTFRCDPISEHNRLYWYRQTLGQGPEFLTYFQNEAQLEKSRLLSDRFSAERPKGSFSTLEIQRTEQGDSAMYLCASSLGWRLEEQYFGPGTRLTVT.

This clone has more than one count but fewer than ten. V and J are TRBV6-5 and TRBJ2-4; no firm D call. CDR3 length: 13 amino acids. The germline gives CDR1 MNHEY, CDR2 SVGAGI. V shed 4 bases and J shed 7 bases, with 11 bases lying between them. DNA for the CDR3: TGTGCCAGCAGTTGGGCCCTGCCCAACATTCAGTACTTC. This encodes CASSWALPNIQYF.

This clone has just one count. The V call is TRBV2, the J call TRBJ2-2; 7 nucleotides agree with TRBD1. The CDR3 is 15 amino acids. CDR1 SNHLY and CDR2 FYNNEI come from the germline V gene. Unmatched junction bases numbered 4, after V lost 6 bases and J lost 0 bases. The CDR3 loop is CASRTGTANTGELFF. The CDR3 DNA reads TGTGCCAGCAGAACCGGGACAGCGAACACCGGGGAGCTGTTTTTT.

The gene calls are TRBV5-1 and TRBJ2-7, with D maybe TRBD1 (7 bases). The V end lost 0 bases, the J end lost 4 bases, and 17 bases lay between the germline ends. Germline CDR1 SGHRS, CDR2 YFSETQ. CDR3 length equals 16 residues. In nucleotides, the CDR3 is TGCGCCAGCAGCTTGGCCGAGGGAGGACAGGCGTACGAGCAGTACTTC. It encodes CASSLAEGGQAYEQYF.

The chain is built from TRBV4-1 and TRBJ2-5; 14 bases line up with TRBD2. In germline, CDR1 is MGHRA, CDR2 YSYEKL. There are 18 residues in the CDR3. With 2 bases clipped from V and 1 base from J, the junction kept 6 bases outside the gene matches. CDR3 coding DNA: TGCGCCAGCAGCCAACCCTTCGGGACTAGCGGGAGCCAAGAGACCCAGTACTTC. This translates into CASSQPFGTSGSQETQYF.

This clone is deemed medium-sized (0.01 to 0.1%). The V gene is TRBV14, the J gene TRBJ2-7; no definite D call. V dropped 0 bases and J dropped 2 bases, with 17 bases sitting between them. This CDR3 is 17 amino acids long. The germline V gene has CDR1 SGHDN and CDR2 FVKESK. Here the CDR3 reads CASSQDVVGEDTYEQYF. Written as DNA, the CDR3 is TGTGCCAGCAGCCAAGATGTAGTTGGTGAGGATACCTACGAGCAGTACTTC.

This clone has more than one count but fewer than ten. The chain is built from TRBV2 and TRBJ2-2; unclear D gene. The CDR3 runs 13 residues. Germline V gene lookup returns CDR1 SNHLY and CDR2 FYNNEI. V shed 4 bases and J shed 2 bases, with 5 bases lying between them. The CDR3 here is CASSGLNTGELFF. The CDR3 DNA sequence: TGTGCCAGCAGTGGACTCAACACCGGGGAGCTGTTTTTT.

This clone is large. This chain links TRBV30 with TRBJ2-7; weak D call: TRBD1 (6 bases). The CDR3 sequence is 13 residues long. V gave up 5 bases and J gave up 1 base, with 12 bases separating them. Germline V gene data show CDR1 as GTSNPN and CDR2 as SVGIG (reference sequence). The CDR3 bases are TGTGCCTGGGGCAGGGGTCTTTCCTACGAGCAGTACTTC. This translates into CAWGRGLSYEQYF.

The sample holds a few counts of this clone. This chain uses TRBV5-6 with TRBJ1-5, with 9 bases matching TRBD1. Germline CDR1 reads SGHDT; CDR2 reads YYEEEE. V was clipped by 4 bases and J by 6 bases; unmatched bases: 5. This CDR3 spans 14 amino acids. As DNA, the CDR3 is TGTGCCAGCAGCCGACAGGGGGACAGTCAGCCCCAGCATTTT. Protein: CASSRQGDSQPQHF. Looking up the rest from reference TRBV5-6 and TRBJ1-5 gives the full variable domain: DAGVTQSPTHLIKTRGQQVTLRCSPKSGHDTVSWYQQALGQGPQFIFQYYEEEERQRGNFPDRFSGHQFPNYSSELNVNALLLGDSALYLCASSRQGDSQPQHFGDGTRLSIL.

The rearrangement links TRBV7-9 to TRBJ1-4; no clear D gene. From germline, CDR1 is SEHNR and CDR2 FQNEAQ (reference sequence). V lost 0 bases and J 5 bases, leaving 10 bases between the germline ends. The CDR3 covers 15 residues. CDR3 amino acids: CASSLATAPNEKLFF. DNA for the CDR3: TGTGCCAGCAGCTTAGCGACGGCCCCAAATGAAAAACTGTTTTTT.

The DNA of the CDR3 is TGCGCCAGCAGCTTGGGGCAGATTGTCAATGAGCAGTTCTTC. Translating it yields CASSLGQIVNEQFF. The V and J genes are TRBV5-1 and TRBJ2-1; D not certain. Germline V gene data show CDR1 as SGHRS and CDR2 as YFSETQ. Trimming took off 0 bases at V and 6 bases at J, with 10 bases between the two ends. There are 14 residues in the CDR3.

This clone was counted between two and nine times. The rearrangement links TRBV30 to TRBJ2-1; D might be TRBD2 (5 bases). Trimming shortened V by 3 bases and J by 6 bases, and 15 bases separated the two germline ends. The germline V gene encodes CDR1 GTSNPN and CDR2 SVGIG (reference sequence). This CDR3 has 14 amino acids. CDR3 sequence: CAWRRGLASNEQFF. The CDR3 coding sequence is TGTGCCTGGAGGAGAGGGTTAGCCTCCAATGAGCAGTTCTTC.

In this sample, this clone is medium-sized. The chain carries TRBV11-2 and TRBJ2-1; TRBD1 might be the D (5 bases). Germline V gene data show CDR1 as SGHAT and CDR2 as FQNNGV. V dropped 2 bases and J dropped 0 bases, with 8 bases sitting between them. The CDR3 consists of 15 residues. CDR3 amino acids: CASSLTGSSYNEQFF. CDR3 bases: TGTGCCAGCAGCTTAACAGGAAGCTCCTACAATGAGCAGTTCTTC.

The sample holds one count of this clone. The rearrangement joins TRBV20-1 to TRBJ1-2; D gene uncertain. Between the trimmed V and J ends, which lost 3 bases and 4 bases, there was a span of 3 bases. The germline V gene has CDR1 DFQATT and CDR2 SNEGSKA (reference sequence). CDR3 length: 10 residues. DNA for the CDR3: TGCAGTGCTAGTTTCTATGGCTACACCTTC. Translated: CSASFYGYTF.

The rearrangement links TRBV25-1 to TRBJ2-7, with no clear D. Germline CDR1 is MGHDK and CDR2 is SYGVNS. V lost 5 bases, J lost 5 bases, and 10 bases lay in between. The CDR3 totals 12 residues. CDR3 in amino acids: CASSRAWNEQYF. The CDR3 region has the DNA TGTGCCAGCAGTCGGGCCTGGAACGAGCAGTACTTC.

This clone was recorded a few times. The CDR3 reads CASSIGGDNQPQHF. DNA for the CDR3: TGTGCCAGTAGTATAGGGGGGGACAATCAGCCCCAGCATTTT. The chain is built from TRBV19 and TRBJ1-5, with D possibly TRBD1 on 5 matching bases. The CDR3 runs 14 residues. V was cut by 1 base and J by 3 bases, with 7 bases left in between. Germline V gene data show CDR1 as LNHDA and CDR2 as SQIVND (reference sequence).

The CDR3 loop reads CASSLRESSIGNEQFF. CDR3 nucleotides: TGTGCCAGCAGCTTAAGGGAATCATCAATTGGAAATGAGCAGTTCTTC. This rearrangement joins TRBV7-9 to TRBJ2-1; D remains unclear. Trimming removed 2 bases from V and 7 bases from J, with 18 bases in between. The CDR3 totals 16 residues. Germline V gene data show CDR1 as SEHNR and CDR2 as FQNEAQ (reference sequence).

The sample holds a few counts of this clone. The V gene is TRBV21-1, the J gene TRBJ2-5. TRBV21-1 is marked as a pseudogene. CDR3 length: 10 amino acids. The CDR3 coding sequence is TGTGCCAGCGCTACCAAACACCTATACTTC. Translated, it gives CASATKHLYF.

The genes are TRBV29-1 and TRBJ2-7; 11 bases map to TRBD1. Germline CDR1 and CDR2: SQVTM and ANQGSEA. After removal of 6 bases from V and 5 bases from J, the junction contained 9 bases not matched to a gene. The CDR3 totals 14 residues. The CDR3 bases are TGCAGCGTATACGGACAGGGGGCTCCCCACGAGCAGTACTTC. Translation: CSVYGQGAPHEQYF.